A selection of T cell receptor beta chains follows, all from one sample in a study of PD-1 blockade in classical Hodgkin lymphoma. Assay used: immunoSEQ multiplex PCR; TCRdb lists only in-frame clones, some missing. The sample holds about 28,000 clones, 70% to 80% seen once. Material: CD4+ T cells from blood, obtained before the fourth cycle of nivolumab. All receptors come from a human donor with classical Hodgkin lymphoma. CDR3s include the opening cysteine and the closing phenylalanine or tryptophan. The D gene is left open where the match is weak. The size of a clone is reported for some rows only, either as once, few or many, or as a class for expanded clones.

CDR3 protein,CDR3 DNA,clone size,D gene,V gene,J gene
CASSLWWLGATGPRAGQFF,TGTGCCAGCAGCTTATGGTGGTTAGGAGCGACAGGCCCCCGCGCGGGGCAGTTCTTC,-,-,TRBV7-9,TRBJ2-1
CAWGTSEETQYF,TGTGCCTGGGGAACTAGCGAAGAGACCCAGTACTTC,-,TRBD2,TRBV30,TRBJ2-5
CASSLLGGGQPQHF,TGTGCCAGCAGCTTATTGGGGGGTGGACAGCCCCAGCATTTT,-,-,TRBV7-9,TRBJ1-5
CAIRGTSDHNEQFF,TGTGCCATCCGCGGGACTAGCGACCACAATGAGCAGTTCTTC,-,TRBD2,TRBV2,TRBJ2-1
CASRDGGADYEQYF,TGTGCCAGCCGTGACGGGGGCGCTGACTACGAGCAGTACTTC,-,-,TRBV6-6,TRBJ2-7
CAIAGSNEKLFF,TGTGCCATCGCTGGGAGTAATGAAAAACTGTTTTTT,-,-,TRBV10-3,TRBJ1-4
CAISTGVGTEAFF,TGTGCCATCAGTACAGGGGTCGGCACTGAAGCTTTCTTT,few,TRBD1,TRBV10-3,TRBJ1-1
CASIGASYNSPLHF,TGTGCCAGCATCGGGGCATCCTATAATTCACCCCTCCACTTT,few,-,TRBV6-6,TRBJ1-6
CASRPGQANEQFF,TGTGCCAGCAGACCGGGACAGGCCAATGAGCAGTTCTTC,-,TRBD1,TRBV6-5,TRBJ2-1
CASSRDRGNQETQYF,TGTGCCAGCAGTAGGGACAGGGGGAACCAAGAGACCCAGTACTTC,-,TRBD1,TRBV2,TRBJ2-5
CASSQRGLNEQFF,TGTGCCAGCAGCCAACGCGGGCTCAATGAGCAGTTCTTC,-,-,TRBV4-2,TRBJ2-1
CASSLTREYEQYF,TGTGCCAGCAGCTTAACCAGGGAGTACGAGCAGTACTTC,-,-,TRBV7-2,TRBJ2-7
CASSGWEKLFF,TGTGCCAGCAGTGGGTGGGAAAAACTGTTTTTT,-,-,TRBV2,TRBJ1-4
CASSLDRVAYEQYF,TGTGCCAGCAGCTTAGATCGCGTCGCCTACGAGCAGTACTTC,-,-,TRBV11-2,TRBJ2-7
CASSLEGTEQFF,TGTGCCAGCAGCTTAGAGGGGACAGAGCAGTTCTTC,-,-,TRBV11-3,TRBJ2-1
CASSLVEGSYEQYF,TGTGCCAGCAGCTTAGTTGAGGGGTCCTACGAGCAGTACTTC,once,-,TRBV7-8,TRBJ2-7
CASGTRGETQYF,TGTGCCAGCGGAACGAGGGGCGAGACCCAGTACTTC,-,-,TRBV6-5,TRBJ2-5
CASSSSSASPLPQYF,TGTGCCAGCAGCTCGTCCTCCGCTAGTCCCCTACCGCAGTATTTT,-,-,TRBV7-3,TRBJ2-3
CASSLRPSEKLFF,TGTGCCAGCAGTTTACGTCCGAGTGAAAAACTGTTTTTT,-,-,TRBV6-1,TRBJ1-4
CASSYFPEPGGELFF,TGTGCCAGCAGTTACTTCCCGGAGCCCGGCGGGGAGCTGTTTTTT,-,-,TRBV6-6,TRBJ2-2
CAIRMSGDLSGNTIYF,TGTGCCATCAGGATGAGCGGGGACCTCTCTGGAAACACCATATATTTT,-,-,TRBV10-3,TRBJ1-3
CASSAGGGPYEQYF,TGTGCCAGCAGTGCAGGAGGGGGGCCTTACGAGCAGTACTTC,-,-,TRBV2,TRBJ2-7
CASSPGSSYEQYF,TGCGCCAGCAGCCCAGGTAGCTCCTACGAGCAGTACTTC,-,-,TRBV5-1,TRBJ2-7
CASSYSANYGYTF,TGTGCCAGCAGTTACTCGGCCAACTATGGCTACACCTTC,-,-,TRBV6-5,TRBJ1-2
CAISESQGAGYTF,TGTGCCATCAGTGAGTCGCAAGGGGCTGGCTACACCTTC,-,-,TRBV10-3,TRBJ1-2
CASSEPGPQYF,TGCGCCAGCAGTGAGCCGGGGCCCCAGTACTTC,-,-,TRBV10-2,TRBJ2-5
CASSIEGQGTPGANVLTF,TGTGCCAGTAGTATAGAGGGGCAGGGGACCCCTGGGGCCAACGTCCTGACTTTC,-,-,TRBV19,TRBJ2-6
CASSRGSGNTDTQYF,TGCGCCAGCTCTCGGGGATCGGGCAACACAGATACGCAGTATTTT,-,-,TRBV4-1,TRBJ2-3
CASSPGLTPSSYNEQFF,TGTGCCAGCAGCCCGGGACTTACACCAAGCTCCTACAATGAGCAGTTCTTC,-,-,TRBV7-3,TRBJ2-1
CATSITRASGVGDTQYF,TGTGCCACAAGTATCACACGCGCTAGCGGGGTGGGTGATACGCAGTATTTT,-,TRBD2,TRBV10-3,TRBJ2-3
CASSLGLAGTGELFF,TGTGCCAGCAGCTTGGGTCTAGCGGGCACCGGGGAGCTGTTTTTT,-,TRBD2,TRBV5-4,TRBJ2-2
CAIRGDRGTETQYF,TGTGCCATCAGGGGGGACAGGGGCACAGAGACCCAGTACTTC,-,TRBD1,TRBV10-3,TRBJ2-5